One and the same sample provided the 28 T cell receptor beta chains below, sequenced in a study of PD-1 blockade in classical Hodgkin lymphoma. This table comes from immunoSEQ multiplex PCR, and its TCRdb copy is limited to in-frame clones, with some not included. Here the sample spans tens of thousands of clones, 77% being singletons. Brentuximab vedotin exposure varied among the patients, all of whom had relapsed after autologous stem cell transplantation. The material sequenced was peripheral blood mononuclear cells (PBMCs), taken before the second cycle of nivolumab. The source of these receptors is a human donor with classical Hodgkin lymphoma.

The rearrangement uses TRBV6-1 and TRBJ1-1; possibly TRBD1 for D (5 bases). Germline CDR1 MNHNS, CDR2 SASEGT. Trimming removed 3 bases from V and 7 bases from J, with 9 bases in between. The CDR3 sequence is 12 residues long. CDR3 bases: TGTGCCAGCAGTGATGGACACCTTGAAGCTTTCTTT. It codes for CASSDGHLEAFF.

CDR3 sequence: CASSLPSGGVYEQYF. CDR3 coding DNA: TGTGCCAGCAGCTTGCCCTCGGGGGGGGTGTACGAGCAGTACTTC. This chain joins TRBV5-4 and TRBJ2-7; TRBD2 agrees at 8 bases. Germline CDR1 is SGHNT and CDR2 is YYREEE (reference sequence). V shed 1 base and J 4 bases; nucleotides not matched to a gene: 7. The CDR3 consists of 15 residues.

The genes are TRBV2 and TRBJ2-7; D might be TRBD1 (6 bases). The CDR3 totals 12 residues. Germline assignment: CDR1 SNHLY and CDR2 FYNNEI. Trimming pared 6 bases from V and 2 bases from J, leaving 8 bases between. The CDR3 reads CASRDSTYEQYF. DNA for the CDR3: TGTGCCAGCAGGGACAGTACCTACGAGCAGTACTTC.

The V gene is TRBV19, the J gene TRBJ2-1; D is possibly TRBD1 or TRBD2 (6 bases each). Germline V gene sequence: CDR1 LNHDA, CDR2 SQIVND (reference sequence). The CDR3 is 13 residues long. Trimming removed 3 bases from V and 9 bases from J, with 12 bases in between. CDR3 coding DNA: TGTGCCAGTAGTATGAGAAAGGGGGGTGAGCAGTTCTTC. Translated, it gives CASSMRKGGEQFF.

The rearrangement joins TRBV6-6 to TRBJ2-7, with 8 bases that match TRBD2. Losses at the gene ends were 0 bases for V and 5 bases for J; bases not matched to a gene: 9. Germline V gene sequence: CDR1 MNHNY, CDR2 SVGAGI (reference sequence). The CDR3 extends over 16 amino acids. CDR3 sequence: CASSYSTLRGGHEQYF. Here the CDR3 DNA reads TGTGCCAGCAGTTACTCGACTCTCCGGGGGGGTCACGAGCAGTACTTC.

The V gene is TRBV19, the J gene TRBJ1-5; D not certain. Germline loops: CDR1 LNHDA, CDR2 SQIVND (reference sequence). The CDR3 sequence is 13 residues long. Trimming took off 7 bases at V and 0 bases at J, with 7 bases between the two ends. The CDR3: CASTGFSNQPQHF. The DNA for the CDR3 is TGTGCCAGTACCGGGTTTAGCAATCAGCCCCAGCATTTT. Drawing the rest from reference TRBV19 and TRBJ1-5, the complete variable domain is DGGITQSPKYLFRKEGQNVTLSCEQNLNHDAMYWYRQDPGQGLRLIYYSQIVNDFQKGDIAEGYSVSREKKESFPLTVTSAQKNPTAFYLCASTGFSNQPQHFGDGTRLSIL.

CDR3 in amino acids: CASSFNREGGKAFF. In DNA form, the CDR3 reads TGTGCCAGCAGTTTTAACAGGGAAGGAGGGAAAGCTTTCTTT. V gene TRBV6-5 combines with J gene TRBJ1-1; a weak D match, TRBD1 (6 bases). CDR1 MNHEY and CDR2 SVGAGI come from the germline V gene. CDR3 length equals 14 residues. Between the trimmed V and J ends, which lost 4 bases and 9 bases, there was a span of 18 bases.

The chain recombines TRBV5-4 with TRBJ2-7; 8 positions match TRBD2. Germline V gene sequence: CDR1 SGHNT, CDR2 YYREEE (reference sequence). This CDR3 region has 15 residues. Trimming removed 4 bases from V and 4 bases from J; junction bases left unmatched: 10. CDR3 sequence (DNA): TGTGCCAGCAGCCCGGGAGCGGGAGAGGAGTACGAGCAGTACTTC. Its protein is CASSPGAGEEYEQYF.

This clone showed up many times. The V and J genes are TRBV7-2 and TRBJ2-6; 9 bases align to TRBD2. Looked up from germline, CDR1 is SGHTA and CDR2 is FQGNSA. The ends lost 8 bases at V and 2 bases at J; junction bases unmatched: 7. CDR3 length equals 16 residues. The CDR3 region is CASWAGGAAGANVLTF. CDR3 in DNA: TGTGCCAGCTGGGCGGGAGGGGCGGCTGGGGCCAACGTCCTGACTTTC.

This clone was observed once. The chain has TRBV7-6 and TRBJ1-6; 7 bases are shared with TRBD1. The CDR3 has 15 amino acids. The germline gives CDR1 SGHVS, CDR2 FNYEAQ. The V and J ends lost 3 bases and 7 bases, in that order; junction bases with no gene match: 6. The CDR3 nucleotides are TGTGCCAGCAGCTTTACAGGGGATGGGAATTCACCCCTCCACTTT. Protein: CASSFTGDGNSPLHF.

V usage is TRBV7-9 and J usage is TRBJ1-1, with TRBD1 matching over 10 bases. Trimming removed 1 base from V and 2 bases from J; junction bases left unmatched: 7. The germline gives CDR1 SEHNR, CDR2 FQNEAQ (reference sequence). The CDR3 has 17 amino acids. CDR3 sequence reads: CASSLGRDRGLNTEAFF. CDR3 DNA: TGTGCCAGCAGCTTAGGGCGGGACAGGGGATTAAACACTGAAGCTTTCTTT.

This clone is hyperexpanded. This chain links TRBV27 with TRBJ1-4, with D unclear. Per the germline V gene, CDR1 is MNHEY and CDR2 is SMNVEV (reference sequence). The CDR3 has 12 amino acids. V gave up 10 bases and J gave up 6 bases, with 12 bases separating them. This CDR3 is CATGVNYEKLFF. CDR3 in DNA: TGTGCCACGGGAGTAAACTATGAAAAACTGTTTTTT.

Concerning this clone itself: The same CDR3 arises from other DNA sequences in this sample as well. The V gene is TRBV10-3, the J gene TRBJ2-7; tentatively, D is TRBD1 (6 bases). CDR1 and CDR2 from the germline V gene are ENHRY and SYGVKD. The CDR3 contains 16 residues. Trimming took 4 bases from V and 5 from J, leaving 21 bases between them. In DNA, the CDR3 is TGTGCCATCAGTGTTTACGAGACAGGATTGGCCGACGAGCAGTACTTC. Translated, it gives CAISVYETGLADEQYF.

With regard to this clone: The junction shows a germline mismatch at one end, possibly a read error. The chain has TRBV6-5 and TRBJ2-5, with D hard to call. CDR1 and CDR2 (germline): MNHEY, SVGAGI. The CDR3 has 11 amino acids. In DNA, the CDR3 is TGTGCCAGCAGTAATCAAGGGACCCAGTACTTC. It codes for CASSNQGTQYF.

This clone has just one count. The V and J genes are TRBV19 and TRBJ2-5; maybe TRBD1 (5 bases). CDR3 length equals 11 residues. The V end lost 10 bases, the J end lost 5 bases, and 11 bases lay between the germline ends. Per the germline V gene, CDR1 is LNHDA and CDR2 is SQIVND (reference sequence). The CDR3 loop reads CAKSKGETQYF. The CDR3 DNA is TGTGCCAAGAGTAAGGGGGAGACCCAGTACTTC.

The chain employs TRBV29-1 and TRBJ2-7; tentatively, D is TRBD2 (5 bases). Trimming took off 0 bases at V and 3 bases at J, with 12 bases between the two ends. CDR1 is SQVTM and CDR2 is ANQGSEA in the germline V gene. The CDR3 has 14 amino acids. The CDR3 sequence is CSVEDNGENYEQYF. The DNA for the CDR3 is TGCAGCGTTGAAGATAACGGGGAGAACTACGAGCAGTACTTC.

As DNA, the CDR3 is TGTGCCAGCAGCTTAGGAGGGGTCGGGGAGCTGTTTTTT. Protein: CASSLGGVGELFF. This rearrangement joins TRBV7-9 to TRBJ2-2; TRBD1 or TRBD2 may be the D gene (5 bases each). Germline CDR1 reads SEHNR; CDR2 reads FQNEAQ (reference sequence). The CDR3 extends over 13 amino acids. V gave up 1 base and J gave up 7 bases, with 7 bases separating them.

The sample holds a few counts of this clone. The chain combines TRBV7-9 with TRBJ2-7, with a tentative D call TRBD1 (5 bases). The CDR3 sequence is 14 residues long. Trimming left V 5 bases short and J 4 bases short, with 15 bases between. The germline V gene encodes CDR1 SEHNR and CDR2 FQNEAQ (reference sequence). The DNA for the CDR3 is TGTGCCAGCAGCCCAATTCTCAGGGTTTACGAGCAGTACTTC. Translation: CASSPILRVYEQYF.

This chain uses TRBV5-1 with TRBJ2-5, with D unclear. The CDR3 is 12 amino acids. With 0 bases removed from V and 5 bases from J, the gap between germline ends came to 5 bases. Germline V gene sequence: CDR1 SGHRS, CDR2 YFSETQ. CDR3 nucleotides: TGCGCCAGCAGCTTGGTTGGGGAGACCCAGTACTTC. Translation gives CASSLVGETQYF.

V and J are TRBV19 and TRBJ1-1; 10 nucleotides agree with TRBD1. The V and J ends lost 3 bases and 6 bases, in that order; junction bases with no gene match: 13. The CDR3 is made up of 17 amino acids. Germline V gene sequence: CDR1 LNHDA, CDR2 SQIVND (reference sequence). The CDR3: CASSIFGTGELGAEAFF. In DNA, the CDR3 is TGTGCCAGTAGTATTTTTGGGACAGGGGAATTGGGCGCTGAAGCTTTCTTT.

The V and J genes are TRBV7-9 and TRBJ2-7, with D perhaps matching TRBD2 (6 bases). Germline CDR1 SEHNR, CDR2 FQNEAQ (reference sequence). V was pared by 5 bases and J by 0 bases, with 8 bases between. CDR3 size: 13 residues. The CDR3 reads CASSPTSSYEQYF. CDR3 in DNA: TGTGCCAGCAGCCCGACTAGCTCCTACGAGCAGTACTTC.

This clone was seen a single time. The chain links TRBV6-5 to TRBJ1-3; no definite D call. This CDR3 comprises 16 residues. Germline values: CDR1 MNHEY, CDR2 SVGAGI. Trimming removed 2 bases from V and 6 bases from J, with 17 bases in between. The CDR3 DNA sequence: TGTGCCAGCAGTTACACCTTTCCGCCCCTAATAAACACCATATATTTT. The encoded protein is CASSYTFPPLINTIYF.

This clone was detected a few times. The chain employs TRBV11-2 and TRBJ2-7; possibly TRBD2 for D (5 bases). The CDR3 has 14 residues. Germline V lookup: CDR1 SGHAT, CDR2 FQNNGV. The V end lost 5 bases, the J end lost 2 bases, and 13 bases lay between the germline ends. The CDR3 DNA follows: TGTGCCAGCAGCCGGGCGGACGGGACCTACGAGCAGTACTTC. Residues: CASSRADGTYEQYF.

This chain links TRBV7-2 with TRBJ1-5; D gene uncertain. Germline CDR1 SGHTA, CDR2 FQGNSA. V dropped 5 bases and J dropped 3 bases, with 11 bases sitting between them. CDR3 length: 14 amino acids. CDR3 sequence (DNA): TGTGCCAGCAGCCTACGGAACGTCAATCAGCCCCAGCATTTT. Its translation: CASSLRNVNQPQHF.

The rearrangement joins TRBV14 to TRBJ2-7, with a tentative D call TRBD2 (5 bases). This CDR3 is 15 amino acids long. V lost 1 base and J 1 base, leaving 11 bases between the germline ends. CDR1 is SGHDN, CDR2 FVKESK, per germline. The DNA of the CDR3 is TGTGCCAGCAGCCAAGCACTCGGGATATCCTACGAGCAGTACTTC. Protein: CASSQALGISYEQYF.

This chain links TRBV6-5 with TRBJ2-3; D gene uncertain. Per the germline V gene, CDR1 is MNHEY and CDR2 is SVGAGI. The V end lost 6 bases, the J end lost 4 bases, and 14 bases lay between the germline ends. This CDR3 region has 14 residues. In DNA form, the CDR3 reads TGTGCCAGCAGCCCCGGTTCAGCCCCAGATACGCAGTATTTT. Its protein is CASSPGSAPDTQYF.

V and J are TRBV6-5 and TRBJ2-7; 11 nucleotides match TRBD1. This CDR3 is built from 14 residues. The V and J ends lost 3 bases and 4 bases, in that order; junction bases with no gene match: 2. Germline V gene lookup returns CDR1 MNHEY and CDR2 SVGAGI. CDR3 nucleotide sequence: TGTGCCAGCAGTTATAGGGACAGGGGGTACGAGCAGTACTTC. Protein: CASSYRDRGYEQYF.

As DNA, the CDR3 is TGTGCCAGCAGCCTATCGAGCGGCGACGAGCAGTACTTC. Translating it yields CASSLSSGDEQYF. J is TRBJ2-7 and V is TRBV7-2; D is perhaps TRBD2 (5 bases). Trimming removed 5 bases from V and 5 bases from J, with 13 bases in between. The CDR3 runs to 13 residues. The germline V gene encodes CDR1 SGHTA and CDR2 FQGNSA.